The present TCR beta chain was sequenced within a study of blood T cell repertoires in COVID-19. Turning to the study itself: Samples of COVID-19 (acute and convalescent) were obtained from the United States, Italy and Spain.

In this sample, this clone turned up once. Germline CDR1 reads SGHNT; CDR2 reads YENEEA. Trimming removed 5 bases from V and 5 bases from J; junction bases left unmatched: 5. This CDR3 is 15 amino acids long. Authors' analysis steps: Nucleated cell counts were estimated from reference gene primer amplification. The repertoire was sequenced with immunoSEQ multiplex PCR; TCRdb's copy has only in-frame clones and lacks some. The V and J calls and clone size come from that table; D and trimming were worked out from the DNA. The sample records 350,000 or so clones, around 82% being singletons. This clonotype was sampled from a man younger than 40 with active or convalescent COVID-19. The sample was peripheral blood. V usage is TRBV11-3 and J usage is TRBJ2-2; 10 bases agree with TRBD2. The CDR3 DNA reads as TGTGCCAGCAGCGATCCTAGCGGGGGAACCGGGGAGCTGTTTTTT. This codes for CASSDPSGGTGELFF.